Presented here are 26 T cell receptor beta chains from one specimen sequenced in a study of control samples from healthy donors and cancer patients (dated by TCRdb to about 2020). The library relied on the immunoSEQ multiplex PCR assay. Sourced from immuneACCESS, this table was stored by TCRdb with only in-frame sequences that have V and J called. A share of the clones is absent; for the studies checked, an unresolved V gene accounts for under half, and the remainder has no known explanation. This sample has about 140,000 clones in its table, and around 85% of those were observed once. Approximately 8.6% of the sample is taken by the ten largest. The sample consisted of blood. All receptors derive from a young woman in good health.

This rearrangement joins TRBV27 to TRBJ1-2; possible D gene TRBD1, 5 bases. Per the germline V gene, CDR1 is MNHEY and CDR2 is SMNVEV (reference sequence). The CDR3 has 15 amino acids. Trimming pared 5 bases from V and 8 bases from J, leaving 21 bases between. In nucleotides, the CDR3 is TGTGCCAGCAGTACCCTTCGGGGCCACTTTGAGGGCTACACCTTC. The encoded protein is CASSTLRGHFEGYTF.

The CDR3 region has the DNA TGTGCCAGCAGCCAAGCTCTCTCTGAGATTAAAGAGACCCAGTACTTC. Residues: CASSQALSEIKETQYF. The chain joins TRBV4-2 to TRBJ2-5; D not resolved. CDR1 and CDR2 from the germline V gene are LGHNA and YNFKEQ. This CDR3 is built from 16 residues. With 1 base removed from V and 3 bases from J, the gap between germline ends came to 15 bases.

The J gene is TRBJ2-2, the V gene TRBV30, with TRBD1 matching 12 bases. Trimming at V came to 6 bases and at J to 3 bases, leaving 17 bases not matched to a gene. The CDR3 is 19 residues long. Germline-derived CDR1 and CDR2 are GTSNPN and SVGIG (reference sequence). This CDR3 reads CACPGTGGSQRDYTGELFF. In nucleotides, the CDR3 is TGTGCCTGTCCCGGGACAGGGGGCTCTCAGCGGGACTACACCGGGGAGCTGTTTTTT. Together with reference TRBV30 and TRBJ2-2, the CDR3 gives the full variable domain: SQTIHQWPATLVQPVGSPLSLECTVEGTSNPNLYWYRQAAGRGLQLLFYSVGIGQISSEVPQNLSASRPQDRQFILSSKKLLLSDSGFYLCACPGTGGSQRDYTGELFFGEGSRLTVL.

The chain recombines TRBV5-1 with TRBJ1-5; D is undetermined. Germline CDR1 and CDR2: SGHRS and YFSETQ. V was clipped by 0 bases and J by 5 bases, with 9 bases between them. CDR3 length: 14 residues. Written as DNA, the CDR3 is TGCGCCAGCAGCTTGGGAGGGCTTGATCAGCCCCAGCATTTT. It codes for CASSLGGLDQPQHF.

The sample holds one count of this clone. V usage is TRBV30 and J usage is TRBJ1-2; TRBD1 aligns across 11 bases. Germline CDR1 and CDR2: GTSNPN and SVGIG (reference sequence). J was trimmed by 8 bases and V by 4 bases; bases with no gene match: 9. This CDR3 is 14 amino acids long. CDR3 in DNA: TGTGCCTGGACCGTACCCGGGACAGGGGGAGGCTACACCTTC. This translates into CAWTVPGTGGGYTF.

The rearrangement links TRBV7-2 to TRBJ2-4; either TRBD1 or TRBD2 may fit D (5 bases each). In germline, CDR1 is SGHTA, CDR2 FQGNSA. There are 14 residues in the CDR3. Trimming took 4 bases from V and 5 from J, leaving 12 bases between them. This chain's CDR3 is CASSSAGSQNIQYF. CDR3 sequence (DNA): TGTGCCAGCAGCTCAGCAGGGAGCCAAAACATTCAGTACTTC. Full variable domain (outside the CDR3, taken from reference TRBV7-2 and TRBJ2-4): GAGVSQSPSNKVTEKGKDVELRCDPISGHTALYWYRQSLGQGLEFLIYFQGNSAPDKSGLPSDRFSAERTGGSVSTLTIQRTQQEDSAVYLCASSSAGSQNIQYFGAGTRLSVL.

V and J are TRBV6-2 or TRBV6-3 and TRBJ2-1, with 8 bases aligning to TRBD2. CDR3 length: 16 amino acids. The germline V gene has CDR1 MNHEY and CDR2 SVGEGT. Trimming at V came to 4 bases and at J to 5 bases, leaving 10 bases not matched to a gene. The CDR3 region has the DNA TGTGCCAGCAGTTCTGGCGGGGGGCCGCTTAACAATGAGCAGTTCTTC. It translates to CASSSGGGPLNNEQFF.

The chain carries TRBV27 and TRBJ2-7; D is undetermined. This CDR3 spans 14 amino acids. Trimming took 6 bases from V and 7 from J, leaving 19 bases between them. The V gene's germline CDR1 is MNHEY and CDR2 SMNVEV (reference sequence). The CDR3 reads CASSPVDQPREQYF. As DNA, the CDR3 is TGTGCCAGCAGCCCGGTAGACCAACCAAGGGAGCAGTACTTC.

The chain is built from TRBV7-9 and TRBJ1-4, with no clear D. This CDR3 is built from 13 residues. V lost 10 bases to trimming and J lost 4 bases, with 13 bases between them. Germline V gene sequence: CDR1 SEHNR, CDR2 FQNEAQ (reference sequence). Written as DNA, the CDR3 is TGTGCCACCGGGTGGACCCTTAATGAAAAACTGTTTTTT. Encoded protein: CATGWTLNEKLFF.

This chain uses TRBV19 with TRBJ2-7, with D perhaps TRBD1 (6 bases). This CDR3 region has 17 residues. The germline CDR1 and CDR2 sequences are LNHDA and SQIVND (reference sequence). With 3 bases removed from V and 3 bases from J, the gap between germline ends came to 21 bases. Here the CDR3 DNA reads TGTGCCAGTAGTATCAGGGGTCTTGACGGCCCCGGCTACGAGCAGTACTTC. It is translated as CASSIRGLDGPGYEQYF.

J is TRBJ1-4 and V is TRBV29-1, with 8 bases identical to TRBD1. The CDR3 spans 12 residues. CDR1 SQVTM and CDR2 ANQGSEA come from the germline V gene. Unmatched junction bases numbered 5, after V lost 7 bases and J lost 7 bases. CDR3 sequence (DNA): TGCAGCGGAGGTGACAGGGGTGAAAAACTGTTTTTT. Translating it yields CSGGDRGEKLFF. Full variable domain (remainder filled in from reference TRBV29-1 and TRBJ1-4): SAVISQKPSRDICQRGTSLTIQCQVDSQVTMMFWYRQQPGQSLTLIATANQGSEATYESGFVIDKFPISRPNLTFSTLTVSNMSPEDSSIYLCSGGDRGEKLFFGSGTQLSVL.

The rearrangement links TRBV7-9 to TRBJ2-3; no reliable D call. This CDR3 has 15 amino acids. The ends were cut back, 5 bases at V and 0 bases at J, with 12 bases in the middle. Germline CDR1 is SEHNR and CDR2 is FQNEAQ (reference sequence). The CDR3 DNA follows: TGTGCCAGCAGCCCACACTTCGGCAGCACAGATACGCAGTATTTT. Its translation: CASSPHFGSTDTQYF.

This clone was observed a handful of times. This chain joins TRBV10-1 and TRBJ2-2; D is ambiguous. V was trimmed by 2 bases and J by 6 bases, leaving 10 bases between them. The CDR3 sequence is 14 residues long. Germline V gene lookup returns CDR1 WNHNN and CDR2 SYGVQD (reference sequence). The CDR3 spells CASSELPRSGELFF. The CDR3 DNA reads as TGCGCCAGCAGTGAGCTACCAAGGTCCGGGGAGCTGTTTTTT.

This sequence joins TRBV28 and TRBJ1-1; 7 bases map to TRBD1. The V segment lost 5 bases and the J segment 6 bases; nucleotides outside the gene matches: 12. The CDR3 loop spans 15 amino acids. Germline CDR1 and CDR2: MDHEN and SYDVKM. CDR3 nucleotide sequence: TGTGCCAGCAGTGCCCCGAACAGGGGTATCGCTGAAGCTTTCTTT. This sequence encodes CASSAPNRGIAEAFF.

The CDR3 region is CASSLRSGTPTYEQYF. In DNA, the CDR3 is TGTGCCAGCAGCTTACGCTCCGGGACTCCTACCTACGAGCAGTACTTC. V is TRBV7-2 and J is TRBJ2-7, with D perhaps TRBD2 (6 bases). The V and J ends lost 2 bases and 2 bases respectively, with 16 bases between them. There are 16 residues in the CDR3. The V gene's germline CDR1 is SGHTA and CDR2 FQGNSA.

The chain recombines TRBV9 with TRBJ1-2; D perhaps matches TRBD1 (5 bases). V gave up 4 bases and J gave up 11 bases, with 18 bases separating them. Germline lookup yields CDR1 SGDLS and CDR2 YYNGEE. The CDR3 spans 13 residues. CDR3 nucleotides: TGTGCCAGCAGCTCGGGACCGACGGGTTCATACACCTTC. Protein product: CASSSGPTGSYTF.

The V call is TRBV3-1 (or the pseudogene TRBV3-2), the J call TRBJ2-7; TRBD2 matches at 10 bases. V was clipped by 2 bases and J by 1 base; unmatched bases: 2. Germline V gene lookup returns CDR1 LGHDT and CDR2 YNNKEL (reference sequence). The CDR3 is made up of 15 amino acids. The CDR3 nucleotides read TGTGCCAGCAGCCAAATAGCGGGAGGTTCCTACGAGCAGTACTTC. This sequence encodes CASSQIAGGSYEQYF.

The chain employs TRBV3-1 (or the pseudogene TRBV3-2) and TRBJ1-1, with D possibly TRBD1 on 5 matching bases. V was shortened by 3 bases and J by 5 bases, with 13 bases between the two germline ends. CDR1 and CDR2 (germline): LGHDT, YNNKEL (reference sequence). CDR3 size: 14 residues. The CDR3 loop reads CASSHWGGETEAFF. For the CDR3, the DNA is TGTGCCAGCAGCCATTGGGGGGGGGAAACTGAAGCTTTCTTT.

The chain carries TRBV3-1 (or the pseudogene TRBV3-2) and TRBJ1-1; the D is unclear. With 2 bases removed from V and 3 bases from J, the gap between germline ends came to 7 bases. The CDR3 contains 13 residues. Germline V CDR1 and CDR2: LGHDT, YNNKEL (reference sequence). CDR3 DNA: TGTGCCAGCAGCCAATCCCGGTACACTGAAGCTTTCTTT. Translating it yields CASSQSRYTEAFF.

In regard to this clone: Other DNA sequences in this specimen translate into the identical CDR3. J is TRBJ2-5 and V is TRBV5-1; 8 nucleotides align to TRBD1. The CDR3 has 13 residues. Trimming cost V 4 bases and J 5 bases; bases outside gene matches: 4. Germline CDR1 is SGHRS and CDR2 is YFSETQ. CDR3 in amino acids: CASSPDRVETQYF. The DNA of the CDR3 is TGCGCCAGCAGCCCGGACAGGGTGGAGACCCAGTACTTC.

The chain links TRBV18 to TRBJ1-2; D perhaps matches TRBD1 (5 bases). V was shortened by 3 bases and J by 8 bases, with 13 bases between the two germline ends. This CDR3 has 13 amino acids. Germline V CDR1 and CDR2: KGHSH, LQKENI. CDR3 sequence: CASSPRDALGYTF. CDR3 sequence (DNA): TGTGCCAGCTCACCCCGGGACGCCTTGGGCTACACCTTC.

V gene TRBV27 combines with J gene TRBJ1-1; D is uncertain. The germline V gene has CDR1 MNHEY and CDR2 SMNVEV (reference sequence). The ends were cut back, 1 base at V and 0 bases at J, with 12 bases in the middle. The CDR3 contains 16 residues. DNA for the CDR3: TGTGCCAGCAGTTTATTAACAGTAAACATGAACACTGAAGCTTTCTTT. The encoded protein is CASSLLTVNMNTEAFF.

V gene TRBV6-4 combines with J gene TRBJ1-5, with D perhaps TRBD1 (6 bases). V was shortened by 4 bases and J by 5 bases, with 9 bases between the two germline ends. The CDR3 runs 13 residues. Per germline, CDR1 MRHNA and CDR2 SNTAGT. The CDR3 DNA follows: TGTGCCAGCAGTGTTGAGGGGGATCAGCCCCAGCATTTT. Protein sequence: CASSVEGDQPQHF.

This chain uses TRBV6-5 with TRBJ2-7; either TRBD1 or TRBD2 may supply D (5 bases each). There are 13 residues in the CDR3. Deletions cut 6 bases from V and 0 bases from J, with 9 bases between. Per the germline V gene, CDR1 is MNHEY and CDR2 is SVGAGI. The CDR3 protein is CASSAGTSYEQYF. CDR3 DNA sequence: TGTGCCAGCAGCGCCGGGACCTCCTACGAGCAGTACTTC.

The table lists this clone with a few counts. J is TRBJ1-1 and V is TRBV2, with unresolved D. CDR1 is SNHLY, CDR2 FYNNEI, per germline. This CDR3 spans 15 amino acids. Trimming removed 6 bases from V and 10 bases from J, with 24 bases in between. CDR3: CASSYRAIDTGGAFF. In DNA, the CDR3 is TGTGCCAGCAGCTACCGTGCGATAGACACGGGAGGAGCTTTCTTT.

The chain employs TRBV19 and TRBJ1-4, with D maybe TRBD1 (5 bases). CDR1 is LNHDA and CDR2 is SQIVND in the germline V gene (reference sequence). The V end was cut by 6 bases, the J end by 6 bases, with 14 bases between. The CDR3 extends over 14 amino acids. CDR3: CASSRGFSDEKLFF. CDR3 bases: TGTGCCAGTAGCCGGGGGTTTAGCGATGAAAAACTGTTTTTT. Drawing the rest from reference TRBV19 and TRBJ1-4, the complete variable domain is DGGITQSPKYLFRKEGQNVTLSCEQNLNHDAMYWYRQDPGQGLRLIYYSQIVNDFQKGDIAEGYSVSREKKESFPLTVTSAQKNPTAFYLCASSRGFSDEKLFFGSGTQLSVL.